This note documents a single TCR beta chain sequence. The target antigen is unknown. The PCR was carried out with 60 Vbeta primers and 13 Jbeta primers. Method: immunoSEQ multiplex PCR; TCRdb's copy keeps in-frame clones and lacks some. The data show about 160,000 clones, about 85% seen once. The data were taken from a study of cytomegalovirus exposure and HLA in healthy donors. Looking at the study overall: From HLA-typed donors, an early data release held 70 million to 100 million unique TCRs.

Trimming removed 6 bases from V and 1 base from J, with 12 bases in between. The germline V gene encodes CDR1 LNHNV and CDR2 YYDKDF (reference sequence). The CDR3 is made up of 14 amino acids. Study conclusions and caveats: Overall, approximately 150 TCR beta chains were annotated as cytomegalovirus-associated.

Sequenced input: PBMCs. This chain joins TRBV15 and TRBJ1-1, with D tentatively TRBD1 (6 bases). The clonotype originates from a boy between 2 and 10 years old in good health and CMV-seronegative. The CDR3 nucleotides are TGTGCCACCAGGGGGGCAGGACCGAACACTGAAGCTTTCTTT. It yields the protein CATRGAGPNTEAFF.